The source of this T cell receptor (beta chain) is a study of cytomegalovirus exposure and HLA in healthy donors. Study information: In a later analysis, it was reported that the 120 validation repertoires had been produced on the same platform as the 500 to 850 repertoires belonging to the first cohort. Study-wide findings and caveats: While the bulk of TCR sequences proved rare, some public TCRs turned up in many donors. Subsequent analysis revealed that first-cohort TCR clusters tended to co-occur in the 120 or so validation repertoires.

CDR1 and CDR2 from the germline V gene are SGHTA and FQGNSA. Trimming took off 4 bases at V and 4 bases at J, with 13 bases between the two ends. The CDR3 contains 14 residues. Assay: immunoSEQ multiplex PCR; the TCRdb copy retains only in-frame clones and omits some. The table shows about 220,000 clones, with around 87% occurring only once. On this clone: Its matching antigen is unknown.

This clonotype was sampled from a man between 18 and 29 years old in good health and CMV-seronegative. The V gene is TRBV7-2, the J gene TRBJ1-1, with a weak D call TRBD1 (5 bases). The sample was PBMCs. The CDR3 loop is CASSSLHGATEAFF. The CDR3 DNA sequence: TGTGCCAGCAGCTCCCTTCATGGGGCCACTGAAGCTTTCTTT.